Presented here are 3 T cell receptor beta chains from one specimen sequenced in a study of blood T cell repertoires in COVID-19. Produced via immunoSEQ multiplex PCR; TCRdb's table is partial and in-frame only. The data hold under 200,000 clones, with approximately 87% observed a single time. The sample was peripheral blood. The receptors were sampled from a man aged 35 to 55 with active or convalescent COVID-19.

This clone appeared a single time. The V and J genes are TRBV2 and TRBJ2-4; 10 bases fit TRBD2. This CDR3 spans 10 amino acids. Losses at the gene ends were 8 bases for V and 14 bases for J; bases not matched to a gene: 3. CDR1 is SNHLY, CDR2 FYNNEI, per germline. This CDR3 reads CASRGLAEYF. In DNA form, the CDR3 reads TGTGCCAGCCGAGGACTAGCGGAGTACTTC. Full variable domain (rest looked up from reference TRBV2 and TRBJ2-4): EPEVTQTPSHQVTQMGQEVILRCVPISNHLYFYWYRQILGQKVEFLVSFYNNEISEKSEIFDDQFSVERPDGSNFTLKIRSTKLEDSAMYFCASRGLAEYFGAGTRLSVL.

The V call is TRBV12-3 or TRBV12-4, the J call TRBJ1-5; D gene ambiguous. Between the trimmed V and J ends, which lost 7 bases and 4 bases, there was a span of 11 bases. The CDR3 is made up of 13 amino acids. In nucleotides, the CDR3 is TGTGCCAGCACCCCCAGCGGGAATCAGCCCCAGCATTTT. This encodes CASTPSGNQPQHF.

CDR3 protein: CASSPPGMDRSYGYTF. The CDR3 nucleotides are TGTGCCAGCTCACCACCGGGAATGGACAGGAGCTATGGCTACACCTTC. The chain recombines TRBV18 with TRBJ1-2; 7 bases fit TRBD1. After removal of 0 bases from V and 4 bases from J, the junction contained 8 bases not matched to a gene. This CDR3 contains 16 residues. CDR1 and CDR2 from the germline V gene are KGHSH and LQKENI.